This entry features one TCR beta chain sequence. What it binds is unknown. This table comes from immunoSEQ multiplex PCR, and its TCRdb copy is limited to in-frame clones, with some not included. The table lists under 35,000 clones, 93% of them singletons. Over chemoradiotherapy, repertoires were sampled more than once. Germline lookup yields CDR1 SGHDN and CDR2 FVKESK. The CDR3 is 13 residues long. The V gene lost 0 bases and the J gene lost 3 bases, with 4 bases spanning the gap. This entry belongs to a study of chemoradiotherapy in HPV16-positive cancers. Whole-study results and caveats: Non-HPV-specific T cells did not expand in tumors during treatment, whereas candidate HPV-specific clones and E7-related motifs did.

The sequence derives from a human donor with HPV-associated anogenital cancer. The sequenced sample was blood, obtained from a patient who underwent chemoradiotherapy. The gene calls are TRBV14 and TRBJ2-3; no clear D gene. The CDR3 nucleotides read TGTGCCAGCAGCCAAGATTGGACAGATACGCAGTATTTT. Its translation is CASSQDWTDTQYF.